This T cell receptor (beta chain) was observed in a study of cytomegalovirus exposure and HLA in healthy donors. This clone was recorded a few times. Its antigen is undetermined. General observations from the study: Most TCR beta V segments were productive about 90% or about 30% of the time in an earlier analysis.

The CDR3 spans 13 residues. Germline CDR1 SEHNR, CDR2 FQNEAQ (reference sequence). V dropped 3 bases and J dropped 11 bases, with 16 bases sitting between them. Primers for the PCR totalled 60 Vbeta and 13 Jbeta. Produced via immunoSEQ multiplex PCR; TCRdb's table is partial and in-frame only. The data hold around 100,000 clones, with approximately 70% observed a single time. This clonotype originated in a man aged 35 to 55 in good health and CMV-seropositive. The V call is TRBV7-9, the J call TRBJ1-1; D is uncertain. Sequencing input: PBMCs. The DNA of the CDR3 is TGTGCCAGCAGCTTCCGGGATAAGGGAGTTGCTTTCTTT. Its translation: CASSFRDKGVAFF.